This TCR beta chain was profiled in a study of T cell responses to AZD1222 COVID-19 vaccine. Germline V gives CDR1 SNHLY, CDR2 FYNNEI. The trim removed 6 bases at V and 2 bases at J, leaving 7 bases unmatched. The CDR3 loop spans 15 amino acids. Generated by immunoSEQ multiplex PCR, the TCRdb table keeps only in-frame clones and is missing some. The sample's table shows 150,000 or so clones. The genes are TRBV2 and TRBJ1-5; 7 bases fit TRBD1. Source material: peripheral blood. This TCR was recovered from an adult in good health. In DNA, the CDR3 is TGTGCCAGCAGCCGGGGACAGACGGGCAATCAGCCCCAGCATTTT. As protein: CASSRGQTGNQPQHF.